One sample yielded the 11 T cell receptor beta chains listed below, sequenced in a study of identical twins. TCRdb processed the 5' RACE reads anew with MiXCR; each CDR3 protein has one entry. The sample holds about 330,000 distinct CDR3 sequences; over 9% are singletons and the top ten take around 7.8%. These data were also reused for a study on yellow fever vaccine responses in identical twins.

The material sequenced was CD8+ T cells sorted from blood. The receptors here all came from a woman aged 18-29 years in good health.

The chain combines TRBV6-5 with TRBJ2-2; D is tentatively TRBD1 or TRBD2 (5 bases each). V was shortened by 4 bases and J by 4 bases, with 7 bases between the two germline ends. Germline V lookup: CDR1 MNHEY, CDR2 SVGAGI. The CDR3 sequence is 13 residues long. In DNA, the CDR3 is TGTGCCAGCAGTTTCGGGGCCACCGGGGAGCTGTTTTTT. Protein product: CASSFGATGELFF.

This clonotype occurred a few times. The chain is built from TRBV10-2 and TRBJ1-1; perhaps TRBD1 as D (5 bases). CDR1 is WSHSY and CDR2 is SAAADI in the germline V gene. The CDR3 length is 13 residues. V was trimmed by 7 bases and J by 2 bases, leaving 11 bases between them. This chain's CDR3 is CASTKQVNTEAFF. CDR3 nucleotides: TGCGCCAGCACCAAACAGGTTAACACTGAAGCTTTCTTT.

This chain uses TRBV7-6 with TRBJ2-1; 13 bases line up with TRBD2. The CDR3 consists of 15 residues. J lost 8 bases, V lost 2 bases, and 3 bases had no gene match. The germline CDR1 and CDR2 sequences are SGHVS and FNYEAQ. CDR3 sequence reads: CASSLTSGGVDEQFF. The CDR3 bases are TGTGCCAGCAGCTTAACTAGCGGGGGGGTGGATGAGCAGTTCTTC.

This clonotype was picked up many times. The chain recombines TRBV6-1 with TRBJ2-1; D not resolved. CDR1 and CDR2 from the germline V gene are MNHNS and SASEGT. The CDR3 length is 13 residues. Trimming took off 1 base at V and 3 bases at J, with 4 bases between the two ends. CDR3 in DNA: TGTGCCAGCAGTGAAGGGGACTACAATGAGCAGTTCTTC. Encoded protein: CASSEGDYNEQFF.

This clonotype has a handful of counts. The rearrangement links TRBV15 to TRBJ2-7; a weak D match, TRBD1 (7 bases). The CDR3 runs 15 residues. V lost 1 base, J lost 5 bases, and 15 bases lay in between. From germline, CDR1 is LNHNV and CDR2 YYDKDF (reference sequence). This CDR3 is CATSRGLTGRNEQYV. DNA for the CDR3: TGTGCCACCAGCAGAGGGTTGACAGGGAGGAACGAGCAGTACGTC.

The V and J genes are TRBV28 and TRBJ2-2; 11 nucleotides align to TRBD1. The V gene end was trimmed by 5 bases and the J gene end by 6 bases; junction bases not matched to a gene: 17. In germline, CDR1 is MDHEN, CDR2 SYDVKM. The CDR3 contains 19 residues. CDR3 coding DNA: TGTGCCAGCAGTCGTCGGACAGGGGGCTATCAAAGACTCCCCGGGGAGCTGTTTTTT. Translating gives CASSRRTGGYQRLPGELFF. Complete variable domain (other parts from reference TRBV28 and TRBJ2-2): DVKVTQSSRYLVKRTGEKVFLECVQDMDHENMFWYRQDPGLGLRLIYFSYDVKMKEKGDIPEGYSVSREKKERFSLILESASTNQTSMYLCASSRRTGGYQRLPGELFFGEGSRLTVL.

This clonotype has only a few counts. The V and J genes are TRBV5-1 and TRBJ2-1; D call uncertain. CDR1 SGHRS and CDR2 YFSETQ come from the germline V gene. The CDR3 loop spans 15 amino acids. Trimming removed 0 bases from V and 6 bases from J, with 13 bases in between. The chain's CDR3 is CASSLGHGEGNEQFF. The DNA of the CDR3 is TGCGCCAGCAGCTTGGGGCATGGGGAAGGCAATGAGCAGTTCTTC. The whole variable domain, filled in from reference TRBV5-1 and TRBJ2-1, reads KAGVTQTPRYLIKTRGQQVTLSCSPISGHRSVSWYQQTPGQGLQFLFEYFSETQRNKGNFPGRFSGRQFSNSRSEMNVSTLELGDSALYLCASSLGHGEGNEQFFGPGTRLTVL.

As DNA, the CDR3 is TGTGCCAGCAGCCTCAGGACAGGTATGAACACTGAAGCTTTCTTT. Protein: CASSLRTGMNTEAFF. This sequence joins TRBV7-2 and TRBJ1-1; 7 bases are a match to TRBD1. The CDR3 consists of 15 residues. Germline V CDR1 and CDR2: SGHTA, FQGNSA. Trimming at V came to 5 bases and at J to 0 bases, leaving 6 bases not matched to a gene.

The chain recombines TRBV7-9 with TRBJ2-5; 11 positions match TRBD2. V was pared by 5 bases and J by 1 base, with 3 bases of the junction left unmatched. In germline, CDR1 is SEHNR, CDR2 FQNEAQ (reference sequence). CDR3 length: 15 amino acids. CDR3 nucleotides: TGTGCCAGCAGCAGACTAGCGGGGCCCCAAGAGACCCAGTACTTC. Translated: CASSRLAGPQETQYF.

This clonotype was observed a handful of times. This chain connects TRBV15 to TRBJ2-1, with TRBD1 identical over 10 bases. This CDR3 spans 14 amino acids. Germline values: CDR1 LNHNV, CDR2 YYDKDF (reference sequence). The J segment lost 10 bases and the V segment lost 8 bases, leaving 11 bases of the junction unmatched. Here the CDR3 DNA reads TGTGCCACCGGACAGGGGGGGGGGTATCGGGAGCAGTTCTTC. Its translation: CATGQGGGYREQFF.

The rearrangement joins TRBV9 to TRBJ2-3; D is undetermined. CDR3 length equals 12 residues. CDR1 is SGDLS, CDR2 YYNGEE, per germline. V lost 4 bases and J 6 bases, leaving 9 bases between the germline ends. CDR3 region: CASSPSVDTQYF. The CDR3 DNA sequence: TGTGCCAGCAGCCCCTCGGTGGATACGCAGTATTTT.